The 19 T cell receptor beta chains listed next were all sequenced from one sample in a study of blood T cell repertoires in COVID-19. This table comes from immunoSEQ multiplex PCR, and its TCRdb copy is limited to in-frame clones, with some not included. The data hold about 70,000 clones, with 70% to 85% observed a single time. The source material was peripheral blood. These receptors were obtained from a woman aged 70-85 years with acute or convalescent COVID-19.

The CDR3 sequence is CASSLLASDTQYF. CDR3 nucleotides: TGTGCCAGCAGCTTATTGGCTTCAGATACGCAGTATTTT. The V call is TRBV7-2, the J call TRBJ2-3, with D unresolved. V lost 2 bases and J lost 4, with 7 bases in between. Germline loops: CDR1 SGHTA, CDR2 FQGNSA. CDR3 length: 13 amino acids.

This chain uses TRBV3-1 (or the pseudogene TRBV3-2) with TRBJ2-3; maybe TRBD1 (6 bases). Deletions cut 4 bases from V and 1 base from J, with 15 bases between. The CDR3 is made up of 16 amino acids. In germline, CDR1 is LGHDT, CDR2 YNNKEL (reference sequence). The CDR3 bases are TGTGCCAGCAGCCTTATACAGGGTTTCGGCACAGATACGCAGTATTTT. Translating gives CASSLIQGFGTDTQYF.

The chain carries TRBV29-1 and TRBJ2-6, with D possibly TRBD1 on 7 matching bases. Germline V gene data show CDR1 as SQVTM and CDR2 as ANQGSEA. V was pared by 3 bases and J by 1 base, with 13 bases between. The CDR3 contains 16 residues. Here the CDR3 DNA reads TGCAGCGTTGACGGGGGACAGTCGTCTGGGGCCAACGTCCTGACTTTC. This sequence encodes CSVDGGQSSGANVLTF.

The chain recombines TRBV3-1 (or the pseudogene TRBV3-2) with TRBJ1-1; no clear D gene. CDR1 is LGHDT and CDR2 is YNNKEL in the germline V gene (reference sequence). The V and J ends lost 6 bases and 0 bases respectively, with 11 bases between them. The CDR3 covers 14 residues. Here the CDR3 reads CASRQPGMNTEAFF. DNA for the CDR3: TGTGCCAGCAGGCAGCCGGGTATGAACACTGAAGCTTTCTTT.

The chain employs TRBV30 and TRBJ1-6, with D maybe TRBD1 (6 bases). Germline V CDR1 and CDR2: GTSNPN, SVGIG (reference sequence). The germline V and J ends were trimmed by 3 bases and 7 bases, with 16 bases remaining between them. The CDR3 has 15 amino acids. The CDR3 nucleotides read TGTGCCTGGAGCCCCAACATGGGGGCCAATTCACCCCTCCACTTT. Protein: CAWSPNMGANSPLHF. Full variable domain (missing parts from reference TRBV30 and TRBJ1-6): SQTIHQWPATLVQPVGSPLSLECTVEGTSNPNLYWYRQAAGRGLQLLFYSVGIGQISSEVPQNLSASRPQDRQFILSSKKLLLSDSGFYLCAWSPNMGANSPLHFGNGTRLTVT.

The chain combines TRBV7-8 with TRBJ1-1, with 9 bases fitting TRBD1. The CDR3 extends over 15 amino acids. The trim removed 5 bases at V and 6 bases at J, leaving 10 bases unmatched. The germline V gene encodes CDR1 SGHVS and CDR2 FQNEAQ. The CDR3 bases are TGTGCCAGCAGCGTCTCCGGGACAGGGATCGCTGAAGCTTTCTTT. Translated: CASSVSGTGIAEAFF.

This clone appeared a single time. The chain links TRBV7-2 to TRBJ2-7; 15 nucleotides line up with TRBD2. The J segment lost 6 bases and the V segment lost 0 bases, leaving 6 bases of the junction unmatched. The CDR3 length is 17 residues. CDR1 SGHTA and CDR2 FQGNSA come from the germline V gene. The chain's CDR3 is CASSLAGGLAGGREQYF. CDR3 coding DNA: TGTGCCAGCAGCTTAGCCGGCGGACTAGCGGGAGGGCGCGAGCAGTACTTC.

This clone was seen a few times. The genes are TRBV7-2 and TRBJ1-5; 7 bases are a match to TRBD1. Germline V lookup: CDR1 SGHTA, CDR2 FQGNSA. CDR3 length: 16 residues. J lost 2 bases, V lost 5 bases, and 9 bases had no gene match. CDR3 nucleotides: TGTGCCAGCAGCCAGGTGCGCGGACAGGGCAATCAGCCCCAGCATTTT. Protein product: CASSQVRGQGNQPQHF.

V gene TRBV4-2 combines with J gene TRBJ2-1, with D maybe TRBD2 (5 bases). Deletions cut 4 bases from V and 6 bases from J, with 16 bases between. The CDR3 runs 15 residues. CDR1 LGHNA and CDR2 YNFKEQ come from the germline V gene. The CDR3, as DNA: TGTGCCAGCAGCCCCGGGAATCTCTACGGCAATGAGCAGTTCTTC. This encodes CASSPGNLYGNEQFF.

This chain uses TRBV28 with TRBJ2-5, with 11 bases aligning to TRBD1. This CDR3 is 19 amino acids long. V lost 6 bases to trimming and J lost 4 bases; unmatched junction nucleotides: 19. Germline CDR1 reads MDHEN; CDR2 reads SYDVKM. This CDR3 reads CASSSMLGTGGFYAETQYF. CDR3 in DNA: TGTGCCAGCAGCTCCATGCTCGGGACAGGGGGATTTTATGCAGAGACCCAGTACTTC.

This chain's CDR3 is CASSQDGGDYGYTF. CDR3 nucleotide sequence: TGTGCCAGCAGCCAAGACGGCGGTGACTATGGCTACACCTTC. V and J are TRBV4-2 and TRBJ1-2; D unclear. Germline CDR1 is LGHNA and CDR2 is YNFKEQ. The CDR3 contains 14 residues. The V end was cut by 0 bases, the J end by 3 bases, with 8 bases between.

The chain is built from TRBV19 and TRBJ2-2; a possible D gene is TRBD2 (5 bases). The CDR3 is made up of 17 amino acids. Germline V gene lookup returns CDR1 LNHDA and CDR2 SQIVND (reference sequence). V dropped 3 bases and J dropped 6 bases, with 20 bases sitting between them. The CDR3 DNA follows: TGTGCCAGTAGTATCCGTCGGGCGGGTCCCAGCGCCGGGGAGCTGTTTTTT. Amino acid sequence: CASSIRRAGPSAGELFF.

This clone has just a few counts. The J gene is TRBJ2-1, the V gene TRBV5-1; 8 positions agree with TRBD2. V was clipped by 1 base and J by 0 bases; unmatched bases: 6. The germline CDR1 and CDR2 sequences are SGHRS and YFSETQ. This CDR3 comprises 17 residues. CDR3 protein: CASSLFERGSSYNEQFF. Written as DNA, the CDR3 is TGCGCCAGCAGCTTGTTTGAGCGGGGGAGCTCCTACAATGAGCAGTTCTTC.

The CDR3 spells CASSDPRSGRAEEQFF. CDR3 nucleotides: TGTGCCAGCAGTGACCCAAGAAGCGGGAGGGCCGAAGAGCAGTTCTTC. The V call is TRBV6-4, the J call TRBJ2-1; 10 positions match TRBD2. There are 16 residues in the CDR3. With V trimmed by 2 bases and J by 10 bases, 11 bases remained unmatched. Per germline, CDR1 MRHNA and CDR2 SNTAGT.

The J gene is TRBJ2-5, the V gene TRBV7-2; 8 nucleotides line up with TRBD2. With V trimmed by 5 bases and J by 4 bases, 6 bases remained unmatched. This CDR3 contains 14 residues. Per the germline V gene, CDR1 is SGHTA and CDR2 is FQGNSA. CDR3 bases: TGTGCCAGCAGCCCTAATAGCGGGGCAGAGACCCAGTACTTC. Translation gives CASSPNSGAETQYF. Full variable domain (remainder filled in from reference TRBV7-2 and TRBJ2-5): GAGVSQSPSNKVTEKGKDVELRCDPISGHTALYWYRQSLGQGLEFLIYFQGNSAPDKSGLPSDRFSAERTGGSVSTLTIQRTQQEDSAVYLCASSPNSGAETQYFGPGTRLLVL.

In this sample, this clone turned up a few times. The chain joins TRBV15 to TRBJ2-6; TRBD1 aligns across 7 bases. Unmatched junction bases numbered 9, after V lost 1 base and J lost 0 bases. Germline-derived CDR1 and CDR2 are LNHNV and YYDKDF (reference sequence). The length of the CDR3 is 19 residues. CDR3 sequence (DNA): TGTGCCACCAGCAGAGTGGGGCAGGGGGAGACCTCTGGGGCCAACGTCCTGACTTTC. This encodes CATSRVGQGETSGANVLTF.

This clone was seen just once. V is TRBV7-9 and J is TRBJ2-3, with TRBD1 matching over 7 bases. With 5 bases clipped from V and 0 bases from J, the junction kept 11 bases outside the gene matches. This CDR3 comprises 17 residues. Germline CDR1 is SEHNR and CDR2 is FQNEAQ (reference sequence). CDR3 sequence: CASSPPTGRLSTDTQYF. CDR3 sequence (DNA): TGTGCCAGCAGCCCCCCGACAGGGAGATTAAGCACAGATACGCAGTATTTT.

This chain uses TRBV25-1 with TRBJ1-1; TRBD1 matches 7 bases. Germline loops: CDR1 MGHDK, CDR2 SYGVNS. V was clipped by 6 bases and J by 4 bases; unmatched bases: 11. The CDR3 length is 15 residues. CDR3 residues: CASSEQGPGSTEAFF. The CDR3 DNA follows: TGTGCCAGCAGCGAACAGGGGCCTGGGAGCACTGAAGCTTTCTTT.

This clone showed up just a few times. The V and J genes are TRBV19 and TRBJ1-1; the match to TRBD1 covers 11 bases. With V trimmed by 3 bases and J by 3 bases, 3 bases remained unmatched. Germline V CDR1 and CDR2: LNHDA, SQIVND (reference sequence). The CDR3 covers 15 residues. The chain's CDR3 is CASSIRTGGYTEAFF. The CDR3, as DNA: TGTGCCAGTAGTATCAGGACAGGGGGCTACACTGAAGCTTTCTTT.